These T cell receptor beta chains were read from a single sample in a study of patients and donors after allogeneic stem cell transplantation. TCRdb called the RT-PCR reads again in MiXCR, with one record for every CDR3 protein. The data contain some 880,000 distinct CDR3 sequences, roughly 17% of them singletons. Material: blood, either unsorted or a sorted T cell fraction (not recorded which). Every receptor here comes from a human donor who was either an allogeneic HSCT recipient or a stem cell or donor lymphocyte infusion donor (not recorded which). It is not recorded whose cells these are; they may come from a transplant donor. CDR3s include the opening cysteine and the closing phenylalanine or tryptophan. A D gene is named only where the DNA matches it firmly. The size entry is marked missing in some rows and otherwise reads once, few, many or a size class.

>TRBJ2-1|TRBV7-9|TRBD1|once
CASSPPWGTGLFNEQFF
TGTGCCAGCAGCCCCCCCTGGGGGACAGGGCTCTTCAATGAGCAGTTCTTC
>TRBJ2-1|TRBV6-1|.|.
CASSKPSGRRVREQFF
TGTGCCAGCAGTAAACCCAGCGGGCGAAGGGTACGTGAGCAGTTCTTC
>TRBJ2-2|TRBV12-3/TRBV12-4|TRBD2|many
CASSLAGGNTGELFF
TGTGCCAGCAGTTTGGCGGGGGGGAACACCGGGGAGCTGTTTTTT
>TRBJ2-7|TRBV12-3/TRBV12-4|.|many
CASLIGGEQYF
TGTGCCAGCTTGATTGGAGGCGAGCAGTACTTC
>TRBJ2-1|TRBV3-1|TRBD1|.
CASSQLRTGGVEQFF
TGTGCCAGCAGCCAATTACGGACAGGGGGCGTTGAGCAGTTCTTC
>TRBJ2-7|TRBV9|.|few
CASSVVPGNNEQYF
TGTGCCAGCAGCGTAGTGCCCGGGAATAACGAGCAGTACTTC
>TRBJ1-4|TRBV20-1|.|few
CSARRDTRNEKLFF
TGCAGTGCTAGGCGGGACACGCGAAATGAAAAACTGTTTTTT
>TRBJ2-7|TRBV28|TRBD2|few
CASSSLGGSSYEQYF
TGTGCCAGCAGTTCCCTCGGGGGGAGCTCCTACGAGCAGTACTTC
>TRBJ2-7|TRBV29-1|TRBD1|few
CSVGSGQGAHEQYF
TGCAGCGTGGGGTCAGGACAGGGAGCCCACGAGCAGTACTTC
>TRBJ1-5|TRBV2|TRBD1|.
CATTQRDREDQPQHF
TGTGCCACGACTCAACGGGACAGGGAGGATCAGCCCCAGCATTTT
>TRBJ1-2|TRBV27|.|.
CASSLSLQTTNPTNYGYTF
TGTGCCAGCAGTTTATCCCTACAGACTACTAATCCCACTAACTATGGCTACACCTTC
>TRBJ2-5|TRBV20-1|.|.
CSATNVETQYF
TGCAGTGCTACCAATGTTGAGACCCAGTACTTC
>TRBJ2-1|TRBV5-1|TRBD2|few
CASSIELAGGGYNEQFF
TGCGCCAGCAGCATAGAACTAGCGGGAGGGGGCTACAATGAGCAGTTCTTC
>TRBJ2-1|TRBV5-1|TRBD2|.
CASNPAGLGLEYEQFF
TGCGCCAGCAATCCTGCCGGACTAGGCCTGGAGTATGAGCAGTTCTTC
>TRBJ1-5|TRBV29-1|.|many
CSVGLGVSQPQHF
TGCAGCGTTGGGCTCGGGGTAAGTCAGCCCCAGCATTTT
>TRBJ2-5|TRBV20-1|.|.
CSAAGRTTRVETQYF
TGCAGTGCCGCCGGAAGGACTACCCGAGTGGAGACCCAGTACTTC
>TRBJ1-1|TRBV19|.|few
CASLEVRGRRRVGTEAFF
TGTGCCAGTTTGGAGGTGAGGGGCAGGAGGCGGGTTGGCACTGAAGCTTTCTTT
>TRBJ1-6|TRBV3-1|.|.
CASSQDRGRSPLHF
TGTGCCAGCAGCCAAGATAGGGGCAGATCACCCCTCCACTTT
>TRBJ2-1|TRBV5-6|.|many
CASSYVNNEQFF
TGTGCCAGCAGCTACGTAAACAATGAGCAGTTCTTC
>TRBJ2-4|TRBV6-1|.|.
CARYPGLAKNIQYF
TGTGCCAGGTACCCAGGGCTAGCCAAAAACATTCAGTACTTC
>TRBJ2-3|TRBV11-3|.|.
CASRSGTISPDTQYF
TGTGCCAGCAGGTCCGGGACGATCTCCCCGGATACGCAGTATTTT
>TRBJ1-5|TRBV2|.|.
CASSGQTDSNQPQHF
TGTGCCAGCAGTGGACAAACGGATAGCAATCAGCCCCAGCATTTT
>TRBJ2-1|TRBV5-5|TRBD1|.
CASTDRDSSYNEQFF
TGTGCCAGCACCGACCGGGACAGCTCCTACAATGAGCAGTTCTTC
>TRBJ2-5|TRBV10-3|TRBD2|many
CASGGIQETQYF
TGTGCCAGCGGGGGGATACAAGAGACCCAGTACTTC
>TRBJ2-3|TRBV29-1|TRBD2|.
CSVDRTSGLTDTQYF
TGCAGCGTCGATCGGACTAGCGGGTTGACAGATACGCAGTATTTT
>TRBJ2-3|TRBV19|TRBD2|few
CASSPERGATTDTQYF
TGTGCCAGTAGTCCGGAGCGGGGGGCCACCACAGATACGCAGTATTTT
>TRBJ1-3|TRBV21-1|.|many
CASSKAKSGNIYF
TGTGCCAGCAGCAAAGCAAAATCGGGAAACATATATTTT
>TRBJ1-6|TRBV20-1|TRBD1|once
CSARGGQGRIPYNSPLHF
TGCAGTGCTAGAGGTGGACAGGGAAGAATCCCCTATAATTCACCCCTCCACTTT